This T cell receptor beta chain is from a study of cytomegalovirus exposure and HLA in healthy donors. Background on the study: When 300 to 500 donors were genotyped, more than 70% of them were found to fall in the Caucasian-associated ancestry cluster.

Whole-study findings and limits: Analyzed later, most CMV-associated TCR beta chains appeared HLA-restricted. A later analysis by the authors found several of the most significant clusters apparently linked to common viral pathogens. The study flagged about 150 TCR beta chains as cytomegalovirus-associated.

As concerns this clone: What it recognizes is unknown.

Both 60 Vbeta primers and 13 Jbeta primers went into the PCR. Data came from immunoSEQ multiplex PCR; TCRdb stores just in-frame clones and leaves some out. The repertoire includes about 180,000 clones, 82% of them detected once, and 1.5% sits in the top ten. The CDR3 has 13 amino acids. V was shortened by 6 bases and J by 1 base, with 9 bases between the two germline ends. Germline assignment: CDR1 LGHNT and CDR2 FRNRAP. The clonotype was recovered from a man aged 40-49 years in good health and CMV-seronegative. The sample consisted of PBMCs. The chain uses TRBV12-5 and TRBJ1-1, with D perhaps matching TRBD1 (5 bases). In DNA form, the CDR3 reads TGTGCTAGTGGGACAGAGCCGAACACTGAAGCTTTCTTT. Amino acids: CASGTEPNTEAFF.